The entry below describes one TCR beta chain. The data are from a study of blood T cell repertoires in COVID-19. In the study overall: The analysed material was cDNA or gDNA that came from T cells, B-cell-depleted T cells, or PBMCs.

Residents of about two dozen US areas, aged roughly 18 to 89 years, made up the participants. Cohorts were assigned according to the clinical history that participants reported. Two negative PCRs, clearance, or symptom resolution were required of recovered Cohort 3 donors. Produced via immunoSEQ multiplex PCR; TCRdb's table is partial and in-frame only. This table has about 380,000 clones, approximately 90% appearing once. The receptor's source is a woman aged 18-30 years who had recovered from COVID-19. The sample was PBMCs or T cells enriched from blood (not recorded which).

The DNA for the CDR3 is TGCGCCAGCGGACTAGCGGGGGGCACCGGGGAGCTGTTTTTT. It is translated as CASGLAGGTGELFF. The chain uses TRBV5-1 and TRBJ2-2; 14 nucleotides line up with TRBD2. J was trimmed by 4 bases and V by 7 bases; bases with no gene match: 0. The germline CDR1 and CDR2 sequences are SGHRS and YFSETQ. The length of the CDR3 is 14 residues.